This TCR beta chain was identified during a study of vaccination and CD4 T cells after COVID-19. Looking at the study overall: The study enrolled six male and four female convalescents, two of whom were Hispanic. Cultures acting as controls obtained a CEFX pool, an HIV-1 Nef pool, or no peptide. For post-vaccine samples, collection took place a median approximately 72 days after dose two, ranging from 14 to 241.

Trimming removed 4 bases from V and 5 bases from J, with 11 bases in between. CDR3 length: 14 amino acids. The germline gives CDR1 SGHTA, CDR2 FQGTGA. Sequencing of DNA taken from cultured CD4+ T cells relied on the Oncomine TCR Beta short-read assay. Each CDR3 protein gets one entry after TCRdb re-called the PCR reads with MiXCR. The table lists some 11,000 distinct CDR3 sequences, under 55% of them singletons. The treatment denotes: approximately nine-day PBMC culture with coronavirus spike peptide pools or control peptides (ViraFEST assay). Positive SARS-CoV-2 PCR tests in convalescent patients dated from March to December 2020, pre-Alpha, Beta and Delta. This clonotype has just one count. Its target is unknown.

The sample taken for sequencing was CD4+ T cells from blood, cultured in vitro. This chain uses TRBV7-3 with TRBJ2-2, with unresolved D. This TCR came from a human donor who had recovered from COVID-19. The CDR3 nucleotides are TGTGCCAGCAGCTCCCACCAAGGGACCGGGGAGCTGTTTTTT. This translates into CASSSHQGTGELFF.